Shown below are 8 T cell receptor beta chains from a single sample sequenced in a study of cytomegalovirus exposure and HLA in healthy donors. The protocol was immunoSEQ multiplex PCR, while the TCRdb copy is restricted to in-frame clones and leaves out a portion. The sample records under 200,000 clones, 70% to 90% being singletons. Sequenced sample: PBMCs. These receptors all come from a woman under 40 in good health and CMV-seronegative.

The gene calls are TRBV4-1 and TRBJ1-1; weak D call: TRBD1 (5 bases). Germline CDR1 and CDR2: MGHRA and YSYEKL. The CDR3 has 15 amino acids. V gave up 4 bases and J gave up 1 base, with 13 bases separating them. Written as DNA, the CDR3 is TGCGCCAGCAGCCCAACGCAGGGTAAGAACACTGAAGCTTTCTTT. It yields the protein CASSPTQGKNTEAFF.

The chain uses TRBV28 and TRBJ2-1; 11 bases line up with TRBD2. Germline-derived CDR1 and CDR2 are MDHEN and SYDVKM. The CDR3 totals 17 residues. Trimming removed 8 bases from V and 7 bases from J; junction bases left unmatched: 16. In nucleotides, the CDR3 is TGTGCCAGCCCCCCTACCGGACTAGCGGGCCCAGGAAATGAGCAGTTCTTC. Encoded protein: CASPPTGLAGPGNEQFF.

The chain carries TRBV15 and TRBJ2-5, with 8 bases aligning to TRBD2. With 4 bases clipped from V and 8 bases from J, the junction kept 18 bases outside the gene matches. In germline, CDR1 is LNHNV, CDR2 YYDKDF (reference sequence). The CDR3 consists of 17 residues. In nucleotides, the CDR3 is TGTGCCACCAGCACGTCAACCGGCTCTAGCGGGTTTCAAACCCAGTACTTC. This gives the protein CATSTSTGSSGFQTQYF. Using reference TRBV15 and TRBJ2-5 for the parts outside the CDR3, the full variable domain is DAMVIQNPRYQVTQFGKPVTLSCSQTLNHNVMYWYQQKSSQAPKLLFHYYDKDFNNEADTPDNFQSRRPNTSFCFLDIRSPGLGDTAMYLCATSTSTGSSGFQTQYFGPGTRLLVL.

Here the CDR3 reads CASSFRDGNSPLHF. The CDR3, as DNA: TGTGCCAGCAGCTTCCGGGACGGAAATTCACCCCTCCACTTT. The rearrangement uses TRBV5-6 and TRBJ1-6; D possibly corresponds to TRBD1 (5 bases). The CDR3 covers 14 residues. V was pared by 2 bases and J by 7 bases, with 10 bases between. Per germline, CDR1 SGHDT and CDR2 YYEEEE.

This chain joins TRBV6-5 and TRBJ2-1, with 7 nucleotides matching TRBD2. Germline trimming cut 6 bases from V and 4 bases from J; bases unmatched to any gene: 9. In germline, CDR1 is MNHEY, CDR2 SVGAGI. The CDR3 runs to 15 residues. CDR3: CASSPLAAGYNEQFF. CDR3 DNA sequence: TGTGCCAGCAGCCCCCTAGCGGCGGGGTACAATGAGCAGTTCTTC.

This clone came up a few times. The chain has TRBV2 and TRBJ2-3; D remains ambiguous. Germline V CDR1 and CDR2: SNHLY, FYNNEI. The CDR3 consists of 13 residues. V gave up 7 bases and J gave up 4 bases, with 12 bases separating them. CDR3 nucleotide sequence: TGTGCCAGCAATCCCGATAGACCAGATACGCAGTATTTT. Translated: CASNPDRPDTQYF.

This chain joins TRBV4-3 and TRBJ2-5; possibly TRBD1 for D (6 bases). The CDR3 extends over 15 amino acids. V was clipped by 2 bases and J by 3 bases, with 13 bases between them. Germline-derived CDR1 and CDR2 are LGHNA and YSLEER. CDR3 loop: CASSQRTGREETQYF. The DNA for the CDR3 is TGCGCCAGCAGCCAACGCACAGGGAGAGAAGAGACCCAGTACTTC.

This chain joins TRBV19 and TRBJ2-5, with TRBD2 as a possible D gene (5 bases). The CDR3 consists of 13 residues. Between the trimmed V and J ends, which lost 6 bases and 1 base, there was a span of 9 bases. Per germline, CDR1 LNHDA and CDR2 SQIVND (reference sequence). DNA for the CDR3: TGTGCCAGTAGACGAAGCGGCCAAGAGACCCAGTACTTC. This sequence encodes CASRRSGQETQYF.